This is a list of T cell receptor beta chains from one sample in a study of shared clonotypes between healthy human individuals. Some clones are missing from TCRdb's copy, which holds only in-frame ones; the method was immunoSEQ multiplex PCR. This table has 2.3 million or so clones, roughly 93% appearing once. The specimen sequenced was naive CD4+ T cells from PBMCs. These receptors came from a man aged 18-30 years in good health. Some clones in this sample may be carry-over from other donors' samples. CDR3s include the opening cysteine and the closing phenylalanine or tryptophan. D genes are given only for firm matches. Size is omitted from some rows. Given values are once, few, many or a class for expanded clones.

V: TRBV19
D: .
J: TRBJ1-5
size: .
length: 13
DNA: TGTGCCAGTAACACAGCCCTAGGACAGCCCCAGCATTTT
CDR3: CASNTALGQPQHF

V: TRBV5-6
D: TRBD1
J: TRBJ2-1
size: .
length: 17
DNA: TGTGCCAGCAGCGCGGGGACAGGGGGCAGCTCCTACAATGAGCAGTTCTTC
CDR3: CASSAGTGGSSYNEQFF

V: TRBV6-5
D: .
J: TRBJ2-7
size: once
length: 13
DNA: TGTGCCAGCCGAGCCAACCCCTCCTACGAGCAGTACTTC
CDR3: CASRANPSYEQYF

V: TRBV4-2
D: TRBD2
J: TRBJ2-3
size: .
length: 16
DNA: TGTGCCAGCAGCCAGGTGCTAGCGGGAGGCCCAGATACGCAGTATTTT
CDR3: CASSQVLAGGPDTQYF

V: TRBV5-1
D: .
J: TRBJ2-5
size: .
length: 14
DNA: TGCGCCAGCAGCTTGGGTTTTGGAAGAGAGACCCAGTACTTC
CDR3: CASSLGFGRETQYF

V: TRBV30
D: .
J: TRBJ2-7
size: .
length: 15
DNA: TGTGCCTGGAGCCGTAGCGGTACCACTACCTACGAGCAGTACTTC
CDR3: CAWSRSGTTTYEQYF

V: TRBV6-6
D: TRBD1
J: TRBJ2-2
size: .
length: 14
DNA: TGTGCCAGCGGCAGGCAGGGGGCGGTCGGGGAGCTGTTTTTT
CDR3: CASGRQGAVGELFF

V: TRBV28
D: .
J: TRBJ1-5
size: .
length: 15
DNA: TGTGCCAGCAGCCCGGCCGGGGGGGGAAATCAGCCCCAGCATTTT
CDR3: CASSPAGGGNQPQHF

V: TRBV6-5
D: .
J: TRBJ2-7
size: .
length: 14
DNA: TGTGCCAGCAGTTACGGGCCCGATCCCTACGAGCAGTACTTC
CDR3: CASSYGPDPYEQYF

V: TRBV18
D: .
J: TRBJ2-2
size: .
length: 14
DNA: TGTGCCAGCTCACCTCGGACGAACACCGGGGAGCTGTTTTTT
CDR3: CASSPRTNTGELFF

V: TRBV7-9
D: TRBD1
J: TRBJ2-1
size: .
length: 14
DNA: TGTGCCAGCAGCCCAAGACAGGGCTCGGGTGAGCAGTTCTTC
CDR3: CASSPRQGSGEQFF

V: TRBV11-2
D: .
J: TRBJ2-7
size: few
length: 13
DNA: TGTGCCAGCAGCTCGGGCGTTCCCTACGAGCAGTACTTC
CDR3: CASSSGVPYEQYF

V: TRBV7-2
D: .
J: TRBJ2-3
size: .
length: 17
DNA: TGTGCCAGCAGCTTAGGGCGGCCAGAACCCCGCACAGATACGCAGTATTTT
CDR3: CASSLGRPEPRTDTQYF

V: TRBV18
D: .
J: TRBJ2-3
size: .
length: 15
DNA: TGTGCCAGCTCACCAAAGCAGGGAGGCACAGATACGCAGTATTTT
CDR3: CASSPKQGGTDTQYF

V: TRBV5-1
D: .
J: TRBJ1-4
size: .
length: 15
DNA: TGCGCCAGCAGCCCACGGGCAGGGGTGGGTGAAAAACTGTTTTTT
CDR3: CASSPRAGVGEKLFF

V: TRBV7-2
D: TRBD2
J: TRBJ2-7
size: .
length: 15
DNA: TGTGCCAGCAGCTTAGGACTAGCGGGATCCTACGAGCAGTACTTC
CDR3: CASSLGLAGSYEQYF

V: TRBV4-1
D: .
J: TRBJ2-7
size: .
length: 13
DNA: TGCGCCAGCAGCCACCGGGAGTCGAGGGAGCAGTACTTC
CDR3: CASSHRESREQYF

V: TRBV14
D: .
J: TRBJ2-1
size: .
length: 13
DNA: TGTGCCAGCAGGGACAGCTCCTACAATGAGCAGTTCTTC
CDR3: CASRDSSYNEQFF

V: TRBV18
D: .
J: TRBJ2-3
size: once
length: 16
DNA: TGTGCCAGCTCACCTTTTAGCGAACTTCGGGAAGATACGCAGTATTTT
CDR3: CASSPFSELREDTQYF

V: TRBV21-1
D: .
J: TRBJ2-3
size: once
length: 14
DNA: TGTGCCAGCAGCACTAGCGGGAGGACAGATACGCAGTATTTT
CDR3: CASSTSGRTDTQYF

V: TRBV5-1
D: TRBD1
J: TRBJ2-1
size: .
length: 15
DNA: TGCGCCAGCAGCCCCAGGGGACAGGGGACGAATGAGCAGTTCTTC
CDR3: CASSPRGQGTNEQFF

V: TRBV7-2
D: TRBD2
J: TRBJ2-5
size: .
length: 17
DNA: TGTGCCAGCAGCTTAAGGGCTGCTAGCGGGAGGGATGAGACCCAGTACTTC
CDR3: CASSLRAASGRDETQYF

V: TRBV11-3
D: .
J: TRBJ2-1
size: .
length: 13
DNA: TGTGCCAGCAGCTTAGATGTGGAAAATGAGCAGTTCTTC
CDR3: CASSLDVENEQFF

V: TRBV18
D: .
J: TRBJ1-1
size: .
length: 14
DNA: TGTGCCAGCTCACCTTACACGGTGAACACTGAAGCTTTCTTT
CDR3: CASSPYTVNTEAFF

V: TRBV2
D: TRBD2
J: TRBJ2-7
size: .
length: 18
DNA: TGTGCCAGCAGTGCTGGACAGGGTCGACTAGCGGGTCCCTACGAGCAGTACTTC
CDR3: CASSAGQGRLAGPYEQYF

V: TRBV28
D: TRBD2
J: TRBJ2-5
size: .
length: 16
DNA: TGTGCCAGCAGTTTAGTCCTAGCGGGAGGTTTCGAGACCCAGTACTTC
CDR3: CASSLVLAGGFETQYF

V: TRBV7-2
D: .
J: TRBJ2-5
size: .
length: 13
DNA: TGTGCCAGCAGCTTTAGCTGGACCGAGACCCAGTACTTC
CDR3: CASSFSWTETQYF

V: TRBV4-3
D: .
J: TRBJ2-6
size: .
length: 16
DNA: TGCGCCAGCAGCCAAGATCGTACCTCTGGGGCCAACGTCCTGACTTTC
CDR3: CASSQDRTSGANVLTF

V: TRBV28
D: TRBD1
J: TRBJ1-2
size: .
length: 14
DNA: TGTGCCTCCCTACCCTTCGGACAGGGGTCCGGCTACACCTTC
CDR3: CASLPFGQGSGYTF

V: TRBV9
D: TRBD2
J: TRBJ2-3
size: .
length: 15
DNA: TGTGCCAGCAGCGTAGCCTCGACTAGCCCAGATACGCAGTATTTT
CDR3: CASSVASTSPDTQYF

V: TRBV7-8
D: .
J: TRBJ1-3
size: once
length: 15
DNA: TGTGCCAGCAGCCTTGACCTCAACTCTGGAAACACCATATATTTT
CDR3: CASSLDLNSGNTIYF

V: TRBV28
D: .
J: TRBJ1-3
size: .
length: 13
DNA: TGTGCCAGCAGTTTGGAGGGGGGAAACACCATATATTTT
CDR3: CASSLEGGNTIYF

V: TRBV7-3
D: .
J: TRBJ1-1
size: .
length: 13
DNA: TGTGCCAGCAGCTCAGCAGTCGGTGGTGAAGCTTTCTTT
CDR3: CASSSAVGGEAFF

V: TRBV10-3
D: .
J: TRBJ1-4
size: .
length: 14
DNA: TGTGCCATCAGTGAGTGGCCGGGTGTAGAAAAACTGTTTTTT
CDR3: CAISEWPGVEKLFF

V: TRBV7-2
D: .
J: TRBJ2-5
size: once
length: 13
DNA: TGTGCCAGCAGCTTTGGGGGCGGGGGGACCCAGTACTTC
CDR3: CASSFGGGGTQYF

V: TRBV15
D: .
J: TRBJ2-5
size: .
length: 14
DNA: TGTGCCACCAGCAGAGATAACCCGCCCGAGACCCAGTACTTC
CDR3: CATSRDNPPETQYF

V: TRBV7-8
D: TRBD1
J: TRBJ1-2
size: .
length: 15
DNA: TGTGCCAGCAGCTTAGTATACGACAGGGCTGGGGGCTACACCTTC
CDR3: CASSLVYDRAGGYTF

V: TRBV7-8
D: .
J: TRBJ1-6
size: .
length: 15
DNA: TGTGCCAGCAGCCCCCGGGGGGGAAATAATTCACCCCTCCACTTT
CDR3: CASSPRGGNNSPLHF

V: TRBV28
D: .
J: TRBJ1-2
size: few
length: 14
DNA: TGTGCCAGCAAATACGCCGACTCGTTGAGGGGTTACACCTTC
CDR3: CASKYADSLRGYTF

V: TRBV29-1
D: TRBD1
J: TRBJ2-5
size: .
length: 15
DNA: TGCAGCGTAGCGGGGACAGGGTGGGTTCAAGAGACCCAGTACTTC
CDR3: CSVAGTGWVQETQYF

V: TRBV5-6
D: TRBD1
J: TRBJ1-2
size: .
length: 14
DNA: TGTGCCAGCAGCCCAGGACAGGAGGACTATGGCTACACCTTC
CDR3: CASSPGQEDYGYTF

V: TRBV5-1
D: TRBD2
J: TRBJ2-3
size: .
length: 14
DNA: TGCGCCAGCAGCCGGGACTACAACATGGATACGCAGTATTTT
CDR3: CASSRDYNMDTQYF

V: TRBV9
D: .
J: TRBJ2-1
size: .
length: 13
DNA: TGTGCCAGCAGCGTAACAGCATACAATGAGCAGTTCTTC
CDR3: CASSVTAYNEQFF

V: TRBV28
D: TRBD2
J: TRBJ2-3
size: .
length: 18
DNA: TGTGCCAGCAGTTTATACTTTGGGACTAGCGGGAGGGGAGGTACGCAGTATTTT
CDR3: CASSLYFGTSGRGGTQYF

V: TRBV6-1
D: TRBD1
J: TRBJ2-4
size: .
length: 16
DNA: TGTGCCAGCAGTGGACGGACAGGACTAGCCAAAAACATTCAGTACTTC
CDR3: CASSGRTGLAKNIQYF

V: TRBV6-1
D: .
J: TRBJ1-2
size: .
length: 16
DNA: TGTGCCAGCAGTGAATATATGAGGGGGTATAACTATGGCTACACCTTC
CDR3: CASSEYMRGYNYGYTF

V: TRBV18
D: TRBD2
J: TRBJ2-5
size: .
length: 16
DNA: TGTGCCAGCTCACGGGGACTAGCGGAACAACAAGAGACCCAGTACTTC
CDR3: CASSRGLAEQQETQYF

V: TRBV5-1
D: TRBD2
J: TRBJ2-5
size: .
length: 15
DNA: TGCGCCAGCAGCTCCGAGGCCGGGGGGGCTGAGACCCAGTACTTC
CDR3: CASSSEAGGAETQYF

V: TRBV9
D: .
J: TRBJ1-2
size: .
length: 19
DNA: TGTGCCAGCAGCGTAGCCCCTCCCGTGACAGGCTTAGCTAACTATGGCTACACCTTC
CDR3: CASSVAPPVTGLANYGYTF

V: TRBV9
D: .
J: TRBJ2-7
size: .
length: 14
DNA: TGTGCCAGCAGCCCCGGGCAGGGAGGCTACGAGCAGTACTTC
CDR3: CASSPGQGGYEQYF